This T cell receptor beta chain appears in the sequencing data of a study of T cell responses to AZD1222 COVID-19 vaccine. Study-wide points: Only a handful of AZD1222 recipients were seropositive at baseline.

Method: immunoSEQ multiplex PCR; TCRdb's copy keeps in-frame clones and lacks some. The sample has around 150,000 clones, 80% to 95% seen once. The length of the CDR3 is 14 residues. The germline V gene encodes CDR1 MNHNS and CDR2 SASEGT. Trimming removed 3 bases from V and 3 bases from J, with 11 bases in between. This clone was counted once. The antigen is undetermined. V gene TRBV6-1 combines with J gene TRBJ2-5; D may match TRBD1 or TRBD2 (5 bases each). The TCR originated in an adult who received the AZD1222 COVID-19 vaccine. The sample in question was peripheral blood, obtained 28 days after the second AZD1222 dose. Here the CDR3 reads CASSDRGLKETQYF. The CDR3, as DNA: TGTGCCAGCAGTGACCGGGGCCTAAAAGAGACCCAGTACTTC.